This TCR beta chain derives from a study of Graves' ophthalmopathy and Graves' hyperthyroidism (dated by TCRdb to between 2018 and 2020). With regard to the full study: A patient counted as having stable hyperthyroidism if there was no progression to ophthalmopathy within 18 months of follow-up. The study used TCR beta repertoire signatures to distinguish Graves' ophthalmopathy from Graves' hyperthyroidism and to predict progression to ophthalmopathy. In total, some 140 blood samples were TCR-sequenced: fewer than 50 ophthalmopathy, some 75 hyperthyroidism and roughly 17 hyperthyroidism-to-ophthalmopathy patients. To explore V-J signatures that distinguish ophthalmopathy from hyperthyroidism, a discovery set of more than 90 patients was enrolled, made up of around 44 with ophthalmopathy and fewer than 60 with stable hyperthyroidism. The independent validation cohort included approximately 19 hyperthyroidism patients plus 17 patients who later progressed from hyperthyroidism to ophthalmopathy. In several hyperthyroidism patients, the T-cell repertoires found in thyroid tissue were compared with those found in blood. Following sampling, methimazole starting at 30 mg daily was administered to hyperthyroidism patients, and high-dose intravenous methylprednisolone was administered to ophthalmopathy patients. Study-level results and caveats: Sample size was not statistically predetermined, and group allocation was not concealed from the investigators. Ophthalmopathy was separated from stable hyperthyroidism by the 13-signature model with around 89% sensitivity and roughly 83% specificity in cross-validation and with 80%/75% in the test set. In validation, the model predicted ophthalmopathy progression with about 71% sensitivity and around 72% specificity; approximately 12 predicted patients were CT-confirmed with GO in a median of approximately six months. Most of the expanded thyroid clonotypes with a frequency above 0.001 were also detected in blood, and it was suggested that the thyroid immune response may be reflected by blood repertoires.

Patients with hyperthyroidism were aged 18 to 65 years, had been newly diagnosed, and had a disease duration of less than 2 months. Patients were excluded if they had other autoimmune diseases, uncontrolled infections, pregnancy or lactation. Diagnosis relied on clinical symptoms, serum thyroxine, TRAb, thyroid ultrasound and orbital computed tomography. Trizol reagent was used to extract the total RNA, and its quality was then checked on an Agilent 2100 Bioanalyzer. TCR beta CDR3 regions were amplified from RNA transcripts for repertoire sequencing. The first round was an RT-PCR using HTBI primers with the Qiagen OneStep RT-PCR kit, and this first round was followed by a second-round multiplex PCR, then size selection and purification. Libraries were sequenced paired-end with 100 bp reads on an Illumina HiSeq2000. Processing in the source paper ran as follows. Reads were processed with SOAPnuke, discarding reads with adapters, uncalled bases, mean Phred below 15, or no exact constant-primer or identifier match. COPE v1.2.5 was used to merge the high-quality paired reads. Each unique nucleotide sequence was treated as a clonotype, and MiTCR v1.1 was used to align the clonotypes to the IMGT TRB V, D and J references. The analysis was limited to V-J combinations with a frequency above 0.0001, which together covered 99.2% of repertoires. For each V-J combination, a TCR clonal expansion and chaos score was defined as F50 clonal expansion divided by the chaos observed in the TCRdist matrix. Welch's t-statistics and random forest were used to reduce the features to some 13 V-J combinations, which were then used as input to a naive Bayes classifier. The similarity between thyroid and blood repertoires was quantified using the Morisita-Horn index. Clones were called with MiXCR by TCRdb after fastp trimmed the public reads at Q25, and only in-frame beta chains were retained. Rows are combined by CDR3 protein, so each entry shows the most common genes and DNA. The V and J calls, along with clone size, are taken from TCRdb and not from the paper's own processing. Recorded for this sample are 900,000 to 1,200,000 distinct CDR3 sequences; approximately 35% of them occurred a single time. The ten most abundant clones make up around 10% of the sample.

From the cysteine through the phenylalanine, the CDR3 covers 15 amino acids. Here the CDR3 DNA is all that survives: 45 bases in frame from base 1. The germline V gene provides CDR1 SGHTA and CDR2 FQGNSA. Deletion took 3 bases off V and 5 bases off J, with a span of 14 bases between the germline ends. This clonotype was seen repeatedly, ten times or more. Its antigen remains unidentified. Base-call qualities are not available, and no considerably larger clone is one nucleotide away. The TCR sequence derives from an adult man with Graves' hyperthyroidism. The rearrangement combines TRBV7-2 with TRBJ1-5; the D gene is perhaps TRBD1, on 5 matching bases. The sample taken for sequencing was peripheral blood or thyroid tissue (not recorded which). The DNA is TGTGCCAGCAGCTTCTCCGGGACCGCGGATCAGCCCCAGCATTTT. The resulting protein is CASSFSGTADQPQHF.